This entry lists 18 T cell receptor beta chains sequenced from one sample in a study of identifying expanded T cells in peripheral blood. Here immunoSEQ multiplex PCR was the method, and the copy in TCRdb shows in-frame clones only, minus some. Here the sample spans approximately 100,000 clones, 85% to 90% being singletons. The source material was blood. All receptors derive from a person aged 18 to 70 in good health.

The chain links TRBV7-9 to TRBJ1-2, with TRBD1 as a possible D gene (5 bases). This CDR3 is built from 15 residues. V dropped 4 bases and J dropped 6 bases, with 18 bases sitting between them. Per the germline V gene, CDR1 is SEHNR and CDR2 is FQNEAQ (reference sequence). CDR3 region: CASSYERGVFDGYTF. In DNA, the CDR3 is TGTGCCAGCAGCTACGAGAGGGGAGTATTCGATGGCTACACCTTC.

This sequence joins TRBV6-5 and TRBJ2-3; D gene uncertain. The germline V and J ends were trimmed by 2 bases and 2 bases, with 8 bases remaining between them. The CDR3 extends over 14 amino acids. Germline CDR1 is MNHEY and CDR2 is SVGAGI. The DNA for the CDR3 is TGTGCCAGCAGTTACAGGGCAGACACAGATACGCAGTATTTT. This sequence encodes CASSYRADTDTQYF.

V and J are TRBV21-1 and TRBJ2-3; the table assigns TRBD2, which was not confirmed against the DNA. TRBV21-1 is a documented pseudogene. This CDR3 spans 20 amino acids. In DNA form, the CDR3 reads TGTGCCAGCAGCCCCCTGAGAGCTAGCGGCAAATCCAGTAGCACAGATACGCAGTATTTT. Translation: CASSPLRASGKSSSTDTQYF.

The chain employs TRBV7-2 and TRBJ1-1, with D perhaps matching TRBD1 (5 bases). This CDR3 contains 15 residues. Trimming left V 1 base short and J 6 bases short, with 15 bases between. In germline, CDR1 is SGHTA, CDR2 FQGNSA. For the CDR3, the DNA is TGTGCCAGCAGCTTAGATCGCCAGGGAAGGTCTGAAGCTTTCTTT. This translates into CASSLDRQGRSEAFF.

Worth noting for this clone: An end of the junction differs from the germline gene, which may be a read error. The V call is TRBV7-2, the J call TRBJ2-7; 8 positions match TRBD1. The CDR3 totals 12 residues. In germline, CDR1 is SGHTA, CDR2 FQGNSA. DNA for the CDR3: TGTGCCAGCAGCTTACGCTGGGGACAGGTCGGCTTC. Translation gives CASSLRWGQVGF.

This clone was seen once. The V gene is TRBV28, the J gene TRBJ1-2, with 7 bases that match TRBD1. CDR1 is MDHEN and CDR2 is SYDVKM in the germline V gene. Trimming at V came to 5 bases and at J to 0 bases, leaving 6 bases not matched to a gene. This CDR3 is 15 amino acids long. This CDR3 reads CASSPFRGANYGYTF. CDR3 bases: TGTGCCAGCAGTCCTTTCAGGGGGGCTAACTATGGCTACACCTTC.

This clone has more than one count but fewer than ten. V and J are TRBV19 and TRBJ1-3; D not resolved. Germline V CDR1 and CDR2: LNHDA, SQIVND (reference sequence). The CDR3 consists of 14 residues. Trimming pared 7 bases from V and 1 base from J, leaving 11 bases between. The CDR3 loop reads CASKGRGSGNTIYF. The DNA for the CDR3 is TGTGCCAGTAAAGGGCGGGGATCTGGAAACACCATATATTTT.

This sequence joins TRBV7-2 and TRBJ1-2; D ambiguous. The CDR3 sequence is 16 residues long. The ends were cut back, 1 base at V and 6 bases at J, with 18 bases in the middle. Germline V gene data show CDR1 as SGHTA and CDR2 as FQGNSA. CDR3 nucleotides: TGTGCCAGCAGCTTAGAGTGGCCGTCCCCCATACATGGCTACACCTTC. Its protein is CASSLEWPSPIHGYTF.

The V and J genes are TRBV7-9 and TRBJ2-3; D is unresolved. The V and J ends lost 5 bases and 4 bases respectively, with 10 bases between them. This CDR3 has 13 residues. The V gene's germline CDR1 is SEHNR and CDR2 FQNEAQ (reference sequence). Written as DNA, the CDR3 is TGTGCCAGCAGCGAAGGGTTGGCAGATACGCAGTATTTT. This sequence encodes CASSEGLADTQYF. The whole variable domain, filled in from reference TRBV7-9 and TRBJ2-3, reads DTGVSQNPRHKITKRGQNVTFRCDPISEHNRLYWYRQTLGQGPEFLTYFQNEAQLEKSRLLSDRFSAERPKGSFSTLEIQRTEQGDSAMYLCASSEGLADTQYFGPGTRLTVL.

CDR3 coding DNA: TGTGCCAGCAGCCCCGGGCCCCGTTTTGAGATTGGCTACACCTTC. Amino acids: CASSPGPRFEIGYTF. The chain is built from TRBV2 and TRBJ1-2, with D unresolved. The V gene's germline CDR1 is SNHLY and CDR2 FYNNEI. The CDR3 is 15 residues long. Between the trimmed V and J ends, which lost 6 bases and 7 bases, there was a span of 21 bases.

V and J are TRBV5-6 and TRBJ2-1; TRBD2 matches at 14 bases. V lost 5 bases to trimming and J lost 14 bases; unmatched junction nucleotides: 9. Germline CDR1 SGHDT, CDR2 YYEEEE. The CDR3 spans 14 residues. The CDR3 region has the DNA TGTGCCAGCAGTTCGGCGGGACTAGCGGGGGCGGAGTTCTTC. Translating gives CASSSAGLAGAEFF.

Written as DNA, the CDR3 is TGTGCCAGTACCCCAGGGACTAGCGGAAACAATGAGCAGTTCTTC. Protein: CASTPGTSGNNEQFF. V and J are TRBV19 and TRBJ2-1; TRBD2 aligns across 11 bases. Looked up from germline, CDR1 is LNHDA and CDR2 is SQIVND (reference sequence). Germline trimming cut 7 bases from V and 5 bases from J; bases unmatched to any gene: 7. The CDR3 loop spans 15 amino acids.

The chain carries TRBV6-1 and TRBJ1-2, with D perhaps matching TRBD1 (5 bases). The CDR3 has 15 residues. Between the trimmed V and J ends, which lost 8 bases and 4 bases, there was a span of 20 bases. Germline V gives CDR1 MNHNS, CDR2 SASEGT. The CDR3 region is CASSSYAGGPYGYTF. The DNA for the CDR3 is TGTGCCAGCTCATCCTACGCGGGGGGTCCCTATGGCTACACCTTC.

This chain joins TRBV6-4 and TRBJ2-3; D perhaps matches TRBD1 (5 bases). Trimming took off 5 bases at V and 3 bases at J, with 9 bases between the two ends. The CDR3 covers 13 residues. CDR1 is MRHNA and CDR2 is SNTAGT in the germline V gene. The CDR3 sequence: CASSPQGTDTQYF. CDR3 nucleotides: TGTGCCAGCAGTCCCCAGGGTACAGATACGCAGTATTTT.

The chain carries TRBV27 and TRBJ2-1, with D perhaps TRBD1 (6 bases). V was shortened by 6 bases and J by 8 bases, with 8 bases between the two germline ends. CDR3 length equals 11 residues. Germline V CDR1 and CDR2: MNHEY, SMNVEV (reference sequence). The CDR3 bases are TGTGCCAGCAGACAGGGCTATGAGCAGTTCTTC. Amino acids: CASRQGYEQFF.

This chain joins TRBV2 and TRBJ2-5, with D perhaps TRBD2 (6 bases). Trimming shortened V by 4 bases and J by 9 bases, and 6 bases separated the two germline ends. Germline V gives CDR1 SNHLY, CDR2 FYNNEI. The CDR3 consists of 10 residues. The CDR3 reads CASSGRAQYF. DNA of the CDR3: TGTGCCAGCAGTGGGAGGGCCCAGTACTTC.

This clone was observed once. J is TRBJ1-4 and V is TRBV7-2, with 7 bases lining up with TRBD1. Losses at the gene ends were 5 bases for V and 4 bases for J; bases not matched to a gene: 7. CDR1 and CDR2 (germline): SGHTA, FQGNSA. This CDR3 has 15 residues. CDR3 sequence (DNA): TGTGCCAGCAGCGTAGGGACAGAGGTTAATGAAAAACTGTTTTTT. Translating it yields CASSVGTEVNEKLFF.

The genes are TRBV19 and TRBJ2-5, with D uncertain. CDR3 length: 13 amino acids. V lost 4 bases, J lost 2 bases, and 8 bases lay in between. The V gene's germline CDR1 is LNHDA and CDR2 SQIVND (reference sequence). The CDR3 sequence is CASSTMTQETQYF. The DNA of the CDR3 is TGTGCCAGTAGTACAATGACTCAAGAGACCCAGTACTTC.